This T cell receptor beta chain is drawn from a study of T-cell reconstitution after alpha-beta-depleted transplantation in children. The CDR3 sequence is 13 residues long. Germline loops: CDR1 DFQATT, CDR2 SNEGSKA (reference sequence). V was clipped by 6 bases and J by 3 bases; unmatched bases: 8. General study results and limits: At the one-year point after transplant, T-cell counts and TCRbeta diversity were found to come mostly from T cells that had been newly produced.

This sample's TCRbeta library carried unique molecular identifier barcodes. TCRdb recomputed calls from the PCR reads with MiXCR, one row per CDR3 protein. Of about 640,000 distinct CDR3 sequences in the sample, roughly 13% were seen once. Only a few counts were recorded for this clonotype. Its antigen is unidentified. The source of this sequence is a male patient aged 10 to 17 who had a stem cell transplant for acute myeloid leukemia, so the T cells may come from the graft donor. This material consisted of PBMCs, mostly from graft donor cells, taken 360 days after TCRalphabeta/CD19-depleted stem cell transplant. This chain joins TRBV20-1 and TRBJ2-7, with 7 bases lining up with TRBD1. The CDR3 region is CSAATGVLYEQYF. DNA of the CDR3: TGCAGTGCCGCCACAGGGGTTCTCTACGAGCAGTACTTC.